Below are 30 T cell receptor beta chains sequenced from a single sample in a study of identical twins. TCRdb passed the 5' RACE reads through MiXCR, listing each CDR3 protein once. Of approximately 500,000 distinct CDR3 sequences in the sample, roughly a quarter were seen once. These sequences were also reported in another study, on T cells expressing NK-cell markers.

Sequencing input: CD4+ T cells sorted from blood. Source of these receptors: a woman aged 18-30 years in good health.

This clonotype was counted only a few times. The chain carries TRBV12-3 or TRBV12-4 and TRBJ1-4; D not certain. Deletions cut 0 bases from V and 3 bases from J, with 5 bases between. The CDR3 contains 14 residues. CDR3 protein: CASSLAAANEKLFF. DNA for the CDR3: TGTGCCAGCAGTTTAGCGGCTGCTAATGAAAAACTGTTTTTT.

J is TRBJ2-7 and V is TRBV6-1; TRBD2 is a possible D gene (5 bases). The ends were cut back, 6 bases at V and 4 bases at J, with 19 bases in the middle. CDR3 length equals 15 residues. CDR1 and CDR2 from the germline V gene are MNHNS and SASEGT. The CDR3 region has the DNA TGTGCCAGCAGCGCTTCGGGGAGCTCTTCGTACGAGCAGTACTTC. The encoded protein is CASSASGSSSYEQYF.

Note on this clonotype: Germline is not matched at one junction end, which may reflect a read error. The V call is TRBV10-3, the J call TRBJ2-1, with TRBD2 identical over 8 bases. This CDR3 contains 12 residues. Germline V gene sequence: CDR1 ENHRY, CDR2 SYGVKD. The CDR3 DNA reads as TGTGCCGTCAGCGGGAGCTACAATGAGCAGTTCTTC. Its protein product is CAVSGSYNEQFF.

The chain uses TRBV6-4 and TRBJ2-7; 8 bases match TRBD2. The V gene's germline CDR1 is MRHNA and CDR2 SNTAGT. V trimming: 3 bases; J trimming: 1 base; junction bases outside the gene matches: 2. The length of the CDR3 is 14 residues. The CDR3 DNA follows: TGTGCCAGCAGTGATACGGGGGGGTCCTACGAGCAGTACTTC. It encodes CASSDTGGSYEQYF.

This clonotype was detected a few times. This chain links TRBV6-1 with TRBJ2-5; 8 bases agree with TRBD1. Trimming at V came to 6 bases and at J to 6 bases, leaving 9 bases not matched to a gene. This CDR3 has 14 residues. CDR1 MNHNS and CDR2 SASEGT come from the germline V gene. The CDR3 sequence: CASRDGQGLKTQYF. CDR3 DNA: TGTGCCAGCAGGGACGGACAGGGCCTTAAGACCCAGTACTTC.

The chain uses TRBV7-2 and TRBJ2-7; 9 bases match TRBD2. This CDR3 has 16 amino acids. Germline assignment: CDR1 SGHTA and CDR2 FQGNSA. With 2 bases clipped from V and 9 bases from J, the junction kept 14 bases outside the gene matches. CDR3 sequence reads: CASSLNRKRGDGRQYF. The DNA of the CDR3 is TGTGCCAGCAGCTTAAATCGTAAGCGGGGGGACGGGCGGCAGTACTTC.

The chain couples TRBV6-1 to TRBJ2-1, with 9 nucleotides matching TRBD1. Germline loops: CDR1 MNHNS, CDR2 SASEGT. Trimming at V came to 6 bases and at J to 6 bases, leaving 9 bases not matched to a gene. This CDR3 has 15 amino acids. CDR3: CASSRKTGGINEQFF. In nucleotides, the CDR3 is TGTGCCAGCAGCCGAAAGACAGGGGGTATCAATGAGCAGTTCTTC.

This clonotype showed up just a few times. The J gene is TRBJ1-6, the V gene TRBV6-4; D unclear. Per the germline V gene, CDR1 is MRHNA and CDR2 is SNTAGT. Trimming cost V 3 bases and J 10 bases, with 13 bases left between them. This CDR3 has 14 amino acids. CDR3 region: CASSEFRGVSPLHF. CDR3 nucleotides: TGTGCCAGCAGTGAGTTTCGAGGAGTCTCACCCCTCCACTTT.

This clonotype has more than one count but fewer than ten. The junction shows a germline mismatch at one end, possibly a read error. The chain employs TRBV7-3 and TRBJ2-1; 10 positions agree with TRBD2. The CDR3 contains 19 residues. Germline V lookup: CDR1 SGHTA, CDR2 FQGTGA. CDR3 in DNA: TGTGCCAGCAGTCACCAGGCCGATTTTAGCGGGGGGTCCTCCAATGAGCAGTTCTTC. The encoded protein is CASSHQADFSGGSSNEQFF.

In this sample, this clonotype turned up a few times. The chain is built from TRBV7-2 and TRBJ2-3, with TRBD2 identical over 9 bases. The CDR3 totals 15 residues. The trim removed 2 bases at V and 3 bases at J, leaving 3 bases unmatched. Looked up from germline, CDR1 is SGHTA and CDR2 is FQGNSA. The CDR3 region has the DNA TGTGCCAGCAGCTTACGGCTAGCGGGGACAGATACGCAGTATTTT. Encoded protein: CASSLRLAGTDTQYF.

The rearrangement uses TRBV6-1 and TRBJ2-7; perhaps TRBD1 as D (6 bases). The germline CDR1 and CDR2 sequences are MNHNS and SASEGT. V lost 6 bases and J 3 bases, leaving 12 bases between the germline ends. The CDR3 totals 13 residues. The CDR3 coding sequence is TGTGCCAGCAGGCCCGGACAGAACTACGAGCAGTACTTC. This codes for CASRPGQNYEQYF.

The table lists this clonotype with a few counts. The chain employs TRBV5-1 and TRBJ2-6; tentative D call: TRBD1 (5 bases). This CDR3 is 18 amino acids long. The germline gives CDR1 SGHRS, CDR2 YFSETQ. Trimming removed 0 bases at V and 0 bases at J, with 13 bases between. Here the CDR3 reads CASSLVDTSYSGANVLTF. The CDR3 nucleotides read TGCGCCAGCAGCTTGGTGGACACCTCGTACTCTGGGGCCAACGTCCTGACTTTC.

This clonotype was seen just once. This rearrangement joins TRBV10-2 to TRBJ2-1, with D unresolved. The germline V gene has CDR1 WSHSY and CDR2 SAAADI. The length of the CDR3 is 11 residues. V lost 8 bases and J 8 bases, leaving 10 bases between the germline ends. The CDR3 coding sequence is TGCGCCAGCGGAGCTTCGGATGAGCAGTTCTTC. As protein: CASGASDEQFF.

This clonotype appeared a few times. V usage is TRBV29-1 and J usage is TRBJ2-7, with D perhaps TRBD2 (6 bases). V lost 6 bases and J 3 bases, leaving 9 bases between the germline ends. The CDR3 is 11 amino acids. Germline CDR1 and CDR2: SQVTM and ANQGSEA. CDR3: CSVGDFYEQYF. CDR3 bases: TGCAGCGTGGGGGACTTCTACGAGCAGTACTTC.

This clonotype appeared a few times. V usage is TRBV20-1 and J usage is TRBJ2-1, with 8 positions matching TRBD2. In germline, CDR1 is DFQATT, CDR2 SNEGSKA (reference sequence). The junction had 5 bases not matched to a gene; V was cut back by 2 bases and J by 2 bases. The CDR3 is 15 residues long. DNA of the CDR3: TGCAGTGCTAGAATACGGCGGGAGGCCTACAATGAGCAGTTCTTC. Translated: CSARIRREAYNEQFF.

This clonotype was seen only once. This sequence joins TRBV20-1 and TRBJ1-5; D is ambiguous. The CDR3 covers 15 residues. Germline assignment: CDR1 DFQATT and CDR2 SNEGSKA (reference sequence). The V and J ends lost 4 bases and 1 base respectively, with 14 bases between them. CDR3 coding DNA: TGCAGTGCTACCCTCGGATGGGCCAGCAATCAGCCCCAGCATTTT. Its translation: CSATLGWASNQPQHF.

V and J are TRBV6-5 and TRBJ2-1, with 7 bases lining up with TRBD1. The CDR3 spans 18 residues. J gave up 7 bases and V 2 bases, and 17 bases lay outside the gene matches. Looked up from germline, CDR1 is MNHEY and CDR2 is SVGAGI. CDR3 sequence: CASSYQPWDSGLRNEQFF. The CDR3 nucleotides read TGTGCCAGCAGTTACCAACCCTGGGACAGTGGATTAAGGAATGAGCAGTTCTTC.

V usage is TRBV3-1 and J usage is TRBJ2-3, with 9 bases aligning to TRBD2. This CDR3 is 17 amino acids long. After removal of 4 bases from V and 6 bases from J, the junction contained 14 bases not matched to a gene. Germline V lookup: CDR1 LGHDT, CDR2 YNNKEL (reference sequence). CDR3 nucleotide sequence: TGTGCCAGCAGCCGCGGGAGCGGGCGGGGGGGCCTTGATACGCAGTATTTT. It specifies CASSRGSGRGGLDTQYF.

This chain connects TRBV15 to TRBJ1-5, with 8 bases lining up with TRBD1. The CDR3 loop spans 13 amino acids. V trimming: 9 bases; J trimming: 4 bases; junction bases outside the gene matches: 5. CDR1 LNHNV and CDR2 YYDKDF come from the germline V gene (reference sequence). CDR3 loop: CATGQGLNQPQHF. DNA for the CDR3: TGTGCCACTGGACAGGGCTTGAATCAGCCCCAGCATTTT.

This clonotype was seen only a few times. V usage is TRBV7-8 and J usage is TRBJ1-1, with D hard to call. CDR3 length: 12 residues. From germline, CDR1 is SGHVS and CDR2 FQNEAQ. The V gene lost 2 bases and the J gene lost 12 bases, with 13 bases spanning the gap. CDR3 in amino acids: CASSLSPRRTFF. CDR3 bases: TGTGCCAGCAGCTTATCCCCCAGGAGGACTTTCTTT.

This clonotype has a count of ten or more. The gene calls are TRBV11-2 and TRBJ1-6, with 10 bases identical to TRBD1. V gave up 3 bases and J gave up 7 bases; unmatched junction bases: 6. The CDR3 runs 16 residues. Germline lookup yields CDR1 SGHAT and CDR2 FQNNGV. CDR3 residues: CASSLYGTGVNSPLHF. The DNA for the CDR3 is TGTGCCAGCAGCTTGTACGGGACAGGGGTCAATTCACCCCTCCACTTT.

V gene TRBV29-1 combines with J gene TRBJ2-1; 9 bases fit TRBD2. V gave up 0 bases and J gave up 0 bases; unmatched junction bases: 3. The germline V gene encodes CDR1 SQVTM and CDR2 ANQGSEA. The CDR3 covers 16 residues. CDR3 sequence: CSVEEGSGSSYNEQFF. CDR3 coding DNA: TGCAGCGTTGAAGAAGGTAGCGGGAGCTCCTACAATGAGCAGTTCTTC.

The rearrangement joins TRBV5-1 to TRBJ2-3; D gene ambiguous. The CDR3 extends over 13 amino acids. Germline CDR1 is SGHRS and CDR2 is YFSETQ. The V gene lost 6 bases and the J gene lost 2 bases, with 10 bases spanning the gap. The CDR3 sequence: CASTTAPTDTQYF. In nucleotides, the CDR3 is TGCGCCAGCACTACAGCCCCCACAGATACGCAGTATTTT.

The chain carries TRBV7-2 and TRBJ2-1, with a possible D match to TRBD2 (6 bases). The CDR3 runs to 13 residues. Germline CDR1 is SGHTA and CDR2 is FQGNSA. V gave up 1 base and J gave up 6 bases, with 7 bases separating them. The CDR3 protein is CASSLVGGNEQFF. For the CDR3, the DNA is TGTGCCAGCAGCTTAGTGGGAGGCAATGAGCAGTTCTTC.

CDR3 sequence: CASSYSGAPEAFF. CDR3 sequence (DNA): TGTGCCAGCAGTTATTCAGGGGCCCCTGAAGCTTTCTTT. The J gene is TRBJ1-1, the V gene TRBV6-5; perhaps TRBD1 as D (6 bases). The CDR3 totals 13 residues. Germline loops: CDR1 MNHEY, CDR2 SVGAGI. V was clipped by 3 bases and J by 6 bases, with 11 bases between them.

This clonotype has only one observation. The V and J genes are TRBV15 and TRBJ2-6; the D is unclear. Trimming cost V 1 base and J 4 bases, with 8 bases left between them. Germline lookup yields CDR1 LNHNV and CDR2 YYDKDF (reference sequence). The CDR3 spans 15 residues. The chain's CDR3 is CATSRVAPGANVLTF. CDR3 DNA sequence: TGTGCCACCAGCAGAGTTGCTCCGGGGGCCAACGTCCTGACTTTC.

This clonotype came up a few times. This chain links TRBV20-1 with TRBJ2-1, with unresolved D. The V and J ends lost 6 bases and 7 bases respectively, with 16 bases between them. The germline CDR1 and CDR2 sequences are DFQATT and SNEGSKA (reference sequence). The CDR3 has 13 amino acids. The CDR3 DNA sequence: TGCAGTGCCCTCGACGGGTCTAAAAATGAGCAGTTCTTC. Its protein is CSALDGSKNEQFF.

This clonotype was observed many times. This chain links TRBV12-3 or TRBV12-4 with TRBJ1-1; 10 nucleotides match TRBD1. The V gene end was trimmed by 7 bases and the J gene end by 9 bases; junction bases not matched to a gene: 8. This CDR3 contains 13 residues. In DNA form, the CDR3 reads TGTGCCAGCATCATGACAGGGGGCCAACAAGCTTTCTTT. Amino acids: CASIMTGGQQAFF.

V gene TRBV15 combines with J gene TRBJ2-3; D not certain. The CDR3 is made up of 14 amino acids. The V end was cut by 0 bases, the J end by 3 bases, with 7 bases between. Germline V gene sequence: CDR1 LNHNV, CDR2 YYDKDF (reference sequence). The CDR3 DNA is TGTGCCACCAGCAGAGACGGAGCGACAGATACGCAGTATTTT. The encoded protein is CATSRDGATDTQYF. Looking up the rest from reference TRBV15 and TRBJ2-3 gives the full variable domain: DAMVIQNPRYQVTQFGKPVTLSCSQTLNHNVMYWYQQKSSQAPKLLFHYYDKDFNNEADTPDNFQSRRPNTSFCFLDIRSPGLGDTAMYLCATSRDGATDTQYFGPGTRLTVL.

The chain links TRBV12-3 or TRBV12-4 to TRBJ2-7; a possible D gene is TRBD1 (5 bases). This CDR3 region has 17 residues. Trimming removed 3 bases from V and 6 bases from J, with 24 bases in between. As DNA, the CDR3 is TGTGCCAGCAGTTTCCTTCCTCCACCCTCCAGACAGTCCGAGCAGTACTTC. Encoded protein: CASSFLPPPSRQSEQYF.